This T cell receptor beta chain was identified in a study of shared clonotypes between healthy human individuals. The J segment lost 3 bases and the V segment lost 2 bases, leaving 17 bases of the junction unmatched. The germline CDR1 and CDR2 sequences are LNHNV and YYDKDF (reference sequence). The CDR3 sequence is 20 residues long. TCRdb keeps only in-frame clones here, not all; method: immunoSEQ multiplex PCR. Seen here are roughly 810,000 clones, about 96% observed once, and the top ten hold about 0.22%. Cells designated naive CD8 were CD45RO-negative and were positively selected for CCR7, with terminally differentiated effector memory CD45RA+ cells excluded.

This TCR was recovered from a man aged 30 to 39 in good health. V gene TRBV15 combines with J gene TRBJ2-7; 12 bases are a match to TRBD2. Sample: naive CD8+ T cells sorted from blood. In DNA form, the CDR3 reads TGTGCCACCAGCAGACTTACCCCGGGTACTAGCGGGAGGAAGGGCTACGAGCAGTACTTC. It yields the protein CATSRLTPGTSGRKGYEQYF.